This is a list of T cell receptor beta chains from one sample in a study of shared clonotypes between healthy human individuals. Sequencing used immunoSEQ multiplex PCR; TCRdb keeps in-frame clones, though not all of them. The data hold 1.4 million or so clones, with 98% to 99% observed a single time. The sequenced sample was naive CD4+ T cells sorted from blood. These receptors were collected from a man aged 30 to 39 in good health. CDR3s include the opening cysteine and the closing phenylalanine or tryptophan. The D gene is left open where the match is weak. The size entry is marked missing in some rows and otherwise reads once, few, many or a size class.

CDR3 DNA	CDR3 protein	D gene	V gene	J gene	clone size	CDR3 length
TGTGCCAGCTCACGGGAGGGGACTACTTCCTACGAGCAGTACTTC	CASSREGTTSYEQYF	TRBD2	TRBV18	TRBJ2-7	-	15
TGTGCCAGCAGTCCCCCCGTTACCGAGCAGTACTTC	CASSPPVTEQYF	-	TRBV28	TRBJ2-7	-	12
TGTGCCAGCAGTCAGGGACAGGGGTTCCCCGGGGAGCTGTTTTTT	CASSQGQGFPGELFF	TRBD1	TRBV6-5	TRBJ2-2	-	15
TGTGCCAGCAGCCCAACGCGTCAGGGCTCCTACGAGCAGTACTTC	CASSPTRQGSYEQYF	-	TRBV5-4	TRBJ2-7	-	15
TGTGCCAGCAGCCGAATAGGGGAGCCCTACGAGCAGTACTTC	CASSRIGEPYEQYF	-	TRBV27	TRBJ2-7	-	14
TGCGCCAGCAATGCGACAGGGATTAACTATGGCTACACCTTC	CASNATGINYGYTF	TRBD1	TRBV10-1	TRBJ1-2	-	14
TGCAGCGTTCGCGGACACCGTGAGGAAAAACTGTTTTTT	CSVRGHREEKLFF	-	TRBV29-1	TRBJ1-4	once	13
TGTGCCAGCAAGACGAGACAGGGGGCTTACTCTGGGGCCAACGTCCTGACTTTC	CASKTRQGAYSGANVLTF	TRBD1	TRBV28	TRBJ2-6	-	18
TGTGCCAGCAGCTTAGGGAAGGCAGGGAGTGGTCCAGATACGCAGTATTTT	CASSLGKAGSGPDTQYF	-	TRBV11-3	TRBJ2-3	few	17
TGTGCCAGCAGTTCCCCCTGGACAGGGGGCGGGTATTCTTCCCACAATGAGCAGTTCTTC	CASSSPWTGGGYSSHNEQFF	TRBD1	TRBV28	TRBJ2-1	-	20
TGTGCCAGTAGTAGGCCCCGGCCTAGCGGGAGTATGAACGAGCAGTACTTC	CASSRPRPSGSMNEQYF	TRBD2	TRBV19	TRBJ2-7	-	17
TGTGCCACCAGCAGAGTACAGGGAGTCGGGGGCTACACCTTC	CATSRVQGVGGYTF	-	TRBV15	TRBJ1-2	-	14
TGTGCCAGCAGTTTAGCGACCGGACTACTGAACACCGGGGAGCTGTTTTTT	CASSLATGLLNTGELFF	-	TRBV28	TRBJ2-2	-	17
TGTGCCAGCAGCTTACAGGGCGGGGAGGGCACAGATACGCAGTATTTT	CASSLQGGEGTDTQYF	-	TRBV7-9	TRBJ2-3	-	16
TGTGCCAGCAGCCCCTCTACCTCCTACGAGCAGTACTTC	CASSPSTSYEQYF	-	TRBV5-8	TRBJ2-7	-	13
TGTGCCAGCCAATTTGACAGAGCAATGAACACTGAAGCTTTCTTT	CASQFDRAMNTEAFF	-	TRBV2	TRBJ1-1	-	15
TGTGCCAGCAGCTTACTTCCGGGAGAAGGGTACAATGAGCAGTTCTTC	CASSLLPGEGYNEQFF	-	TRBV5-5	TRBJ2-1	-	16
TGCGCCAGCAGCTTGGGAGGCAACTATGGCTACACCTTC	CASSLGGNYGYTF	-	TRBV5-1	TRBJ1-2	once	13
TGTGCCAGCTCAGATACAGGGGGCGTTGGCAATCAGCCCCAGCATTTT	CASSDTGGVGNQPQHF	TRBD1	TRBV18	TRBJ1-5	-	16
TGTGCCAGCAGTCAACTAGCGGAGCGCAGGAGGGAGCAGTTCTTC	CASSQLAERRREQFF	TRBD2	TRBV6-6	TRBJ2-1	once	15
TGCGCCAGCAGCCGAGGGGCCAACAGGGGAGAGACCCAGTACTTC	CASSRGANRGETQYF	TRBD1	TRBV4-3	TRBJ2-5	-	15
TGTGCCAGCAAACAGACCGGGTCGGGCACAGATACGCAGTATTTT	CASKQTGSGTDTQYF	-	TRBV25-1	TRBJ2-3	-	15
TGTGCCAGCAGTGAAGGTCCGCTTCCTACCTACGAGCAGTACTTC	CASSEGPLPTYEQYF	-	TRBV2	TRBJ2-7	-	15
TGCAGCCTCAGGTCTGGTACAGATACGCAGTATTTT	CSLRSGTDTQYF	-	TRBV29-1	TRBJ2-3	-	12
TGCGCCAGCAGCTTGGGCGCAGCGGGAGCGTCCTACGAGCAGTACTTC	CASSLGAAGASYEQYF	TRBD2	TRBV5-1	TRBJ2-7	-	16
TGTGCCAGCAGCGTGAGCGGACAGAACTACGAGCAGTACTTC	CASSVSGQNYEQYF	-	TRBV9	TRBJ2-7	-	14
TGCGCCAGCAGCCAAGTGGAGGGACTACTCTACGAGCAGTACTTC	CASSQVEGLLYEQYF	TRBD2	TRBV4-3	TRBJ2-7	-	15
TGTGCCAGCAAGGGCAGGGCGGGACTCTCGACCTACGAGCAGTACTTC	CASKGRAGLSTYEQYF	-	TRBV27	TRBJ2-7	-	16